These T cell receptor beta chains were read from a single sample in a study of blood T cell repertoires in COVID-19. Using immunoSEQ multiplex PCR, the repertoire was profiled, and TCRdb retains in-frame clones only, with some absent. The sample records some 280,000 clones, around 85% being singletons. The sample was peripheral blood. Receptors originate from a woman aged 50 to 60 with active or convalescent COVID-19. The CDR3 runs from the conserved cysteine through the conserved F or W. A D gene is named only where the DNA matches it firmly. The listing skips clone size in some rows; elsewhere it reads once, few, many or a size class.

d_call j_call clone_size v_call cdr3_aa cdr3_nt
TRBD1 TRBJ1-2 NA TRBV28 CASTQLTGGLYGYTF TGTGCCAGCACCCAACTGACAGGGGGCCTCTATGGCTACACCTTC
TRBD1 TRBJ1-2 NA TRBV2 CASSEEGQGSYGYTF TGTGCCAGCAGTGAAGAAGGACAGGGGAGCTATGGCTACACCTTC
TRBD1 TRBJ2-7 NA TRBV6-5 CASRDSFYEQYF TGTGCCAGCCGGGACAGTTTTTACGAGCAGTACTTC
NA TRBJ2-7 NA TRBV5-1 CASSPRGPGGSYEQYF TGCGCCAGCAGCCCCCGTGGACCCGGAGGCTCCTACGAGCAGTACTTC
TRBD2 TRBJ2-3 once TRBV9 CASSAPGGITDTQYF TGTGCCAGCAGCGCCCCGGGAGGTATCACAGATACGCAGTATTTT
NA TRBJ1-1 NA TRBV29-1 CSAREAFEAFF TGCAGCGCCCGGGAGGCATTTGAAGCTTTCTTT
TRBD2 TRBJ2-1 NA TRBV25-1 CASSELWGGEQFF TGTGCCAGCAGTGAATTATGGGGGGGTGAGCAGTTCTTC
TRBD1 TRBJ1-4 NA TRBV28 CASSMTGREKLFF TGTGCCAGCAGTATGACAGGGAGGGAAAAACTGTTTTTT
NA TRBJ2-1 NA TRBV2 CARGLGGSYNEQFF TGTGCCAGGGGACTCGGGGGCTCCTACAATGAGCAGTTCTTC
NA TRBJ2-1 NA TRBV4-2 CASSQDGPASASYNEQFF TGTGCCAGCAGCCAAGATGGGCCAGCTAGCGCCTCCTACAATGAGCAGTTCTTC
TRBD1 TRBJ1-5 NA TRBV7-2 CASSLDRGAIKPQHF TGTGCCAGCAGCTTAGACAGGGGTGCAATTAAGCCCCAGCATTTT
NA TRBJ1-1 NA TRBV29-1 CSAEGTMNTEAFF TGCAGCGCGGAGGGGACAATGAACACTGAAGCTTTCTTT
TRBD1 TRBJ2-1 NA TRBV19 CASSPRGSEQFF TGTGCCAGTAGCCCCAGGGGGAGCGAGCAGTTCTTC
NA TRBJ2-3 NA TRBV30 CAWSAHRGTDTQYF TGTGCCTGGAGTGCCCACAGGGGCACAGATACGCAGTATTTT
NA TRBJ1-1 NA TRBV25-1 CASSEWGRGSVTEAFF TGTGCCAGCAGTGAATGGGGCAGGGGATCTGTCACTGAAGCTTTCTTT
NA TRBJ1-1 NA TRBV15 CATSRGWGEGTEAFF TGTGCCACCAGCAGAGGATGGGGTGAGGGCACTGAAGCTTTCTTT
NA TRBJ1-1 NA TRBV3-1/TRBV3-2 CASSPFMNTEAFF TGTGCCAGCAGCCCATTCATGAACACTGAAGCTTTCTTT
NA TRBJ1-6 NA TRBV9 CASSTDSSYNSPLHF TGTGCCAGCAGCACTGACAGCTCCTATAATTCACCCCTCCACTTT
TRBD1 TRBJ1-3 NA TRBV7-9 CASRRTGGTGNTIYF TGTGCCAGCAGGCGGACAGGGGGCACTGGAAACACCATATATTTT
NA TRBJ2-5 NA TRBV18 CASSQNRDTQETQYF TGTGCCAGCTCCCAGAACCGAGACACCCAAGAGACCCAGTACTTC
NA TRBJ1-1 NA TRBV7-8 CASSQGVRIAFF TGTGCCAGCAGCCAAGGGGTCAGGATTGCTTTCTTT
NA TRBJ1-1 NA TRBV5-1 CASSRSRVLNTEAFF TGCGCCAGCAGTCGTTCCAGGGTTTTGAACACTGAAGCTTTCTTT
TRBD2 TRBJ2-7 NA TRBV27 CASSLGTSGSYEQYF TGTGCCAGCAGTTTAGGGACTAGCGGGAGTTACGAGCAGTACTTC
NA TRBJ1-5 once TRBV27 CASSSRQVGQPQHF TGTGCCAGCAGTTCGAGACAGGTTGGGCAGCCCCAGCATTTT
TRBD1 TRBJ2-7 once TRBV30 CAWSGTGWGEQYF TGTGCCTGGAGTGGGACAGGGTGGGGGGAGCAGTACTTC
NA TRBJ1-1 NA TRBV18 CASSQTGNTEAFF TGTGCCAGCTCCCAGACAGGCAACACTGAAGCTTTCTTT
NA TRBJ2-7 NA TRBV10-3 CAISEVFARNSYEQYF TGTGCCATCAGTGAGGTCTTCGCGCGTAACTCCTACGAGCAGTACTTC